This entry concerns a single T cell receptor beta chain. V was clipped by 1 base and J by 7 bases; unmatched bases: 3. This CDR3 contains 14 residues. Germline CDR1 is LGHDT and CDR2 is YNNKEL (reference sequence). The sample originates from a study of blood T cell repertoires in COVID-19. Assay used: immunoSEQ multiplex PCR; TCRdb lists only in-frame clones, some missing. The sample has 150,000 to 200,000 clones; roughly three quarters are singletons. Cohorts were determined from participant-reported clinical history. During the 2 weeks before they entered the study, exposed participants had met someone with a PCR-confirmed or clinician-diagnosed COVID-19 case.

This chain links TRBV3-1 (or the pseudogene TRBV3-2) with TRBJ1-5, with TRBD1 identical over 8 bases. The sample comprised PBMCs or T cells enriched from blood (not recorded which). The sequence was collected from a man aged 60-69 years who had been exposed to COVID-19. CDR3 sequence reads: CASSQGQGTQPQHF. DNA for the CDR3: TGTGCCAGCAGCCAAGGACAGGGGACACAGCCCCAGCATTTT.